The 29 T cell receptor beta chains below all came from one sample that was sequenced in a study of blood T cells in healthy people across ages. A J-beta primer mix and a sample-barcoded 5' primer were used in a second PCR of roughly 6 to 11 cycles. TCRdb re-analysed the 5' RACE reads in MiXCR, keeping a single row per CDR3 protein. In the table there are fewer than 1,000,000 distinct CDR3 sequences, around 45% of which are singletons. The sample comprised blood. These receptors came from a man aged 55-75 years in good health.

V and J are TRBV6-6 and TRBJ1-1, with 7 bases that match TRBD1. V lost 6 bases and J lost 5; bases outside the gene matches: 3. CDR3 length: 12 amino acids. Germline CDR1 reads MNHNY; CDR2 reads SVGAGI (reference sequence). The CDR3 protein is CASRTGETEAFF. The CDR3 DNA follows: TGTGCCAGCAGAACAGGGGAAACTGAAGCTTTCTTT.

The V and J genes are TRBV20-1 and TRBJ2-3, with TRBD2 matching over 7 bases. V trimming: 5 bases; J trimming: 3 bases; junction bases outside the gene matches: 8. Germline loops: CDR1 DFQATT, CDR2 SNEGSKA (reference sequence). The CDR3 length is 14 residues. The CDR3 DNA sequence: TGCAGTGCTCCCGGCGGGGGTAGTACAGATACGCAGTATTTT. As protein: CSAPGGGSTDTQYF.

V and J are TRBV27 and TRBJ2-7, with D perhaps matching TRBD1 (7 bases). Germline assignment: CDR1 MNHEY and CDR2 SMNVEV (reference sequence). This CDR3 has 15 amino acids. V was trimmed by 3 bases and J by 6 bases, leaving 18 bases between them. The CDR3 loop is CASSFQGGILVEQYF. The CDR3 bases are TGTGCCAGCAGTTTTCAGGGGGGAATTCTAGTCGAGCAGTACTTC.

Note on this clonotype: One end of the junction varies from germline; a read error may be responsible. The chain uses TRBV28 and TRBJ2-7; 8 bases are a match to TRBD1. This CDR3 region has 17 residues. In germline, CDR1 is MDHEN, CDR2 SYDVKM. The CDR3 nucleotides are TGTGCCAGCGGTTTAGCTCCAGGGACAGGATATATGGACGAGCAGTACTTC. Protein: CASGLAPGTGYMDEQYF. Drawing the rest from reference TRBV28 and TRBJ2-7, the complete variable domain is DVKVTQSSRYLVKRTGEKVFLECVQDMDHENMFWYRQDPGLGLRLIYFSYDVKMKEKGDIPEGYSVSREKKERFSLILESASTNQTSMYLCASGLAPGTGYMDEQYFGPGTRLTVT.

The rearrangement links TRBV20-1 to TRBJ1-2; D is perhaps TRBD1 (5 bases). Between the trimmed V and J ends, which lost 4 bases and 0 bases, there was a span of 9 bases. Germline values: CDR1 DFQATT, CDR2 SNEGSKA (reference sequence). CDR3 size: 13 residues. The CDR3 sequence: CSAIQASNYGYTF. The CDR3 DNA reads TGCAGTGCTATACAGGCTTCTAACTATGGCTACACCTTC.

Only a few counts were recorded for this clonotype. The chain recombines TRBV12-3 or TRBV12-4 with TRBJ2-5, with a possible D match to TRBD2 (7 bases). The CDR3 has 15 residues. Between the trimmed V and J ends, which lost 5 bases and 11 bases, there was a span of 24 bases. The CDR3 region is CASSPRLGGAREQYF. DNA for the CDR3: TGTGCCAGCAGTCCCCGACTGGGGGGGGCCAGGGAGCAGTACTTC.

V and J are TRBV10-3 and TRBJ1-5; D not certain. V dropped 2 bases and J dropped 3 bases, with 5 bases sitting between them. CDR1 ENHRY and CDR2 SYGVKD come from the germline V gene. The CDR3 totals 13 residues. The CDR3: CAISETTNQPQHF. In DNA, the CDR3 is TGTGCCATCAGTGAGACCACCAATCAGCCCCAGCATTTT.

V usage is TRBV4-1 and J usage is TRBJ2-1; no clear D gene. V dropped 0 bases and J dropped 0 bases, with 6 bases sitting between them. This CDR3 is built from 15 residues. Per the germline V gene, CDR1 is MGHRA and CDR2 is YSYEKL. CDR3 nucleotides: TGCGCCAGCAGCCAAGAAGGTCTCTCCTACAATGAGCAGTTCTTC. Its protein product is CASSQEGLSYNEQFF.

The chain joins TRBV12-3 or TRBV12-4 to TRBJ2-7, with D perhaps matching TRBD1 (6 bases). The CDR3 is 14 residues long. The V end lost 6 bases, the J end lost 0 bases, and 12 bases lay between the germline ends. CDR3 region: CASSPDRYSYEQYF. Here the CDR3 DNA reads TGTGCCAGCAGCCCGGACAGATACTCCTACGAGCAGTACTTC.

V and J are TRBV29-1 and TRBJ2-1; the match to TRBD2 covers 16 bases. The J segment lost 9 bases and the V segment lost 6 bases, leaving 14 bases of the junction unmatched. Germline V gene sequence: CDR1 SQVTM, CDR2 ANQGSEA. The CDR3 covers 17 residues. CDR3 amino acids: CSVHGTSGRAYMGEQFF. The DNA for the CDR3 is TGCAGCGTCCATGGGACTAGCGGGAGGGCCTACATGGGTGAGCAGTTCTTC.

The CDR3 sequence is CASSYEQGPYNEQFF. Here the CDR3 DNA reads TGCGCCAGCAGCTACGAACAGGGGCCTTACAATGAGCAGTTCTTC. The rearrangement joins TRBV4-1 to TRBJ2-1, with TRBD1 identical over 7 bases. Germline V gene lookup returns CDR1 MGHRA and CDR2 YSYEKL. The V segment lost 5 bases and the J segment 4 bases; nucleotides outside the gene matches: 8. This CDR3 has 15 residues.

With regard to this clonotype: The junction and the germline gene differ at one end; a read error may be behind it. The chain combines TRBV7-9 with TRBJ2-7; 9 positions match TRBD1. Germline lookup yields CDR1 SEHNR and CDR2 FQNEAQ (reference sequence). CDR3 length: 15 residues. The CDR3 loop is CAGSPKTMTGGEQYF. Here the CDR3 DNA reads TGTGCCGGCAGCCCCAAGACCATGACAGGGGGTGAGCAGTACTTC.

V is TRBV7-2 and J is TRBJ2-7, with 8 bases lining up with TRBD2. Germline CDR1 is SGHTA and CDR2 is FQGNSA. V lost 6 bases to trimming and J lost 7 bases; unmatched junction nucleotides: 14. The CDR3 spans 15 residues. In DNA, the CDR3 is TGTGCCAGCAGTGTTCCGGCGGGGGGAGATAATGAGCAGTACTTC. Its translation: CASSVPAGGDNEQYF.

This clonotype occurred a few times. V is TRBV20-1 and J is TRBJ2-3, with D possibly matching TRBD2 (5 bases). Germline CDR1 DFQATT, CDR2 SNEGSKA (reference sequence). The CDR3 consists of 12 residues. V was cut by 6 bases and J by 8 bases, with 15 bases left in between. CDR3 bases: TGCAGTGCCCCGCCCCCGGCGGGTACGCAGTATTTT. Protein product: CSAPPPAGTQYF.

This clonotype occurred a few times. The chain's CDR3 is CASRNGQGRNSPLHF. The CDR3 coding sequence is TGTGCCAGCAGGAACGGGCAGGGAAGGAATTCACCCCTCCACTTT. The chain is built from TRBV2 and TRBJ1-6; D might be TRBD1 (5 bases). This CDR3 contains 15 residues. Trimming shortened V by 6 bases and J by 7 bases, and 16 bases separated the two germline ends. The V gene's germline CDR1 is SNHLY and CDR2 FYNNEI.

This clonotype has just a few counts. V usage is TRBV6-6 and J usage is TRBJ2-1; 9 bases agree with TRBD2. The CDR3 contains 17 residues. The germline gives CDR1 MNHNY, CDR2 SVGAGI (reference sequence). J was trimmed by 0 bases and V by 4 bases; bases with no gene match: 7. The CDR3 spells CASSSRGGTSSYNEQFF. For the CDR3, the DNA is TGTGCCAGCAGTTCGCGGGGGGGCACGAGCTCCTACAATGAGCAGTTCTTC.

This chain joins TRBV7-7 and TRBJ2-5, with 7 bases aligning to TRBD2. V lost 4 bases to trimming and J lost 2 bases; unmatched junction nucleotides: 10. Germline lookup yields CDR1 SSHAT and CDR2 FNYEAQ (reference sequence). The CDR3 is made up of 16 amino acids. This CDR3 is CASSSGTIGSQETQYF. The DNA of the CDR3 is TGTGCCAGCAGCTCAGGGACTATCGGTTCACAAGAGACCCAGTACTTC.

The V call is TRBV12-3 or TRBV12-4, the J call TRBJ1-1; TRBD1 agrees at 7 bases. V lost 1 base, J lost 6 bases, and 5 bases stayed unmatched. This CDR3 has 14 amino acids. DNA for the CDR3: TGTGCCAGCAGTTTAGACGCAGGGGGTTCTGAAGCTTTCTTT. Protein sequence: CASSLDAGGSEAFF.

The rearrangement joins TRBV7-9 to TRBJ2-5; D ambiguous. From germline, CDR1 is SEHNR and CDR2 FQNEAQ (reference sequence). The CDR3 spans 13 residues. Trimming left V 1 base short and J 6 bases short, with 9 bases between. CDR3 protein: CASSLGVRQTQYF. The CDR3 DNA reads TGTGCCAGCAGCTTAGGCGTCAGGCAGACCCAGTACTTC.

CDR3 in amino acids: CASGPGTAGYTF. The CDR3 DNA follows: TGTGCCAGCGGGCCCGGGACAGCCGGCTACACCTTC. The chain joins TRBV12-3 or TRBV12-4 to TRBJ1-2; 7 bases fit TRBD1. Unmatched junction bases numbered 8, after V lost 8 bases and J lost 8 bases. The CDR3 extends over 12 amino acids.

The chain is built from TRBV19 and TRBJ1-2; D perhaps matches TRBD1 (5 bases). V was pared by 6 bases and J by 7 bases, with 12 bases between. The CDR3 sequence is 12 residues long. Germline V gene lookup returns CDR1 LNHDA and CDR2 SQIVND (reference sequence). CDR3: CASSEPGAGYTF. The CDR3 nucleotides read TGTGCCAGTAGCGAACCCGGGGCTGGCTACACCTTC.

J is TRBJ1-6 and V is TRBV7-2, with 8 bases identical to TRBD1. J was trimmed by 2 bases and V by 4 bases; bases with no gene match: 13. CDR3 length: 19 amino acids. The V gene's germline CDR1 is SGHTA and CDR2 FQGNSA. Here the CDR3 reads CASSSPGPTGGTYNSPLHF. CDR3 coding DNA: TGTGCCAGCAGCTCCCCGGGACCCACAGGGGGGACCTATAATTCACCCCTCCACTTT.

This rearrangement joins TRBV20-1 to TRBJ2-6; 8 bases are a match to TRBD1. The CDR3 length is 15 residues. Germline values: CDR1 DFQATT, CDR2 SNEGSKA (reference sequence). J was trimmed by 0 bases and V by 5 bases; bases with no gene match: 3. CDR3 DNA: TGCAGTGCTGGGACAGGACACTCTGGGGCCAACGTCCTGACTTTC. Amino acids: CSAGTGHSGANVLTF.

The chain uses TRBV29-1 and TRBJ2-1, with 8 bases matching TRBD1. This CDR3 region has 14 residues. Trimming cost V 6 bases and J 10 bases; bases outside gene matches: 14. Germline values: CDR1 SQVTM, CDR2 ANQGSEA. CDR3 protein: CSVLRTGSSYEQFF. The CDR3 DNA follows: TGCAGCGTCCTACGGACAGGGAGCTCCTACGAGCAGTTCTTC.

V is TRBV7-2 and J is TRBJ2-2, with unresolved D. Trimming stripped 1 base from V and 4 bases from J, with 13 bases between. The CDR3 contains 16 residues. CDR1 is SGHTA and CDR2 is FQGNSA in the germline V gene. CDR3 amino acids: CASSLVRLSVTGELFF. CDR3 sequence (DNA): TGTGCCAGCAGCTTAGTTCGGTTATCGGTCACCGGGGAGCTGTTTTTT.

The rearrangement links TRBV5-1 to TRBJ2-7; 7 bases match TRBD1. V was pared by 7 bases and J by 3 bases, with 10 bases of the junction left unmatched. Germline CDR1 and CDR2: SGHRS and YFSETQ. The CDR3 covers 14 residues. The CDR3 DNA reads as TGCGCCAGCCAACCCTCGCAGGGGGTCTACGAGCAGTACTTC. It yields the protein CASQPSQGVYEQYF.

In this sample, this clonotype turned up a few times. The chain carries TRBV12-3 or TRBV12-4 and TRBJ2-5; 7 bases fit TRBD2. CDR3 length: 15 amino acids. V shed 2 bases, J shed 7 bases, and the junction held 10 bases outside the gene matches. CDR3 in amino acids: CASSLRVAGAGTQYF. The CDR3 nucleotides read TGTGCCAGCAGTTTAAGGGTAGCGGGTGCTGGGACCCAGTACTTC.

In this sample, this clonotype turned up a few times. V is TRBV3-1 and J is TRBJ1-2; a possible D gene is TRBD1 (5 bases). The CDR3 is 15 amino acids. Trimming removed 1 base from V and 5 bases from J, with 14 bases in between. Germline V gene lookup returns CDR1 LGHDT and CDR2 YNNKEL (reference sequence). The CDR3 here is CASSQGPGRVYGYTF. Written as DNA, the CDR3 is TGTGCCAGCAGCCAAGGTCCGGGCAGGGTTTATGGCTACACCTTC.

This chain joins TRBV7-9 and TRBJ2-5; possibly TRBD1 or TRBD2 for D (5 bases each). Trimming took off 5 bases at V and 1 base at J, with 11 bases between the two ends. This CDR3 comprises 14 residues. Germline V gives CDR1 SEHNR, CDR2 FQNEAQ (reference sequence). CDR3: CASSPNGAQETQYF. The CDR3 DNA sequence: TGTGCCAGCAGCCCAAACGGGGCCCAAGAGACCCAGTACTTC.